One sample yielded the 18 T cell receptor beta chains listed below, sequenced in a study of identifying expanded T cells in peripheral blood. Profiled with immunoSEQ multiplex PCR; TCRdb holds only in-frame clones, not every one. The sample has approximately 80,000 clones, roughly four fifths seen once. The sample taken for sequencing was blood. These receptors were obtained from a person aged 18 to 75 in good health.

This clone has just a few counts. V is TRBV6-1 and J is TRBJ2-3, with 12 positions matching TRBD2. The CDR3 consists of 15 residues. Trimming took 6 bases from V and 3 from J; bases not matched to a gene: 4. CDR1 and CDR2 (germline): MNHNS, SASEGT. CDR3 sequence (DNA): TGTGCCAGCAGAGAGACTAGCGGGAGAACAGATACGCAGTATTTT. Translating it yields CASRETSGRTDTQYF.

This clone was found once. The CDR3 loop is CASSADQRGFDEQFF. The DNA of the CDR3 is TGTGCCAGCAGCGCGGACCAGCGGGGGTTCGATGAGCAGTTCTTC. The chain combines TRBV6-1 with TRBJ2-1, with 8 bases identical to TRBD2. This CDR3 region has 15 residues. Germline loops: CDR1 MNHNS, CDR2 SASEGT. V was pared by 6 bases and J by 8 bases, with 12 bases of the junction left unmatched.

The chain joins TRBV29-1 to TRBJ2-3; 7 positions agree with TRBD2. The CDR3 has 16 amino acids. In germline, CDR1 is SQVTM, CDR2 ANQGSEA. J was trimmed by 1 base and V by 5 bases; bases with no gene match: 12. CDR3 residues: CSVIYFEGRGTDTQYF. CDR3 in DNA: TGCAGCGTTATTTATTTTGAGGGGAGGGGCACAGATACGCAGTATTTT.

This chain joins TRBV19 and TRBJ2-1; maybe TRBD2 (5 bases). Germline V gene lookup returns CDR1 LNHDA and CDR2 SQIVND (reference sequence). V was shortened by 6 bases and J by 12 bases, with 15 bases between the two germline ends. This CDR3 has 12 amino acids. Written as DNA, the CDR3 is TGTGCCAGTAGCTCAAATACCGGGGTGCAGTTCTTC. This codes for CASSSNTGVQFF.

The CDR3 region is CSISVAAGDWQFF. The DNA of the CDR3 is TGCAGCATTAGCGTAGCGGCGGGAGATTGGCAGTTCTTC. The chain recombines TRBV29-1 with TRBJ2-1; 7 nucleotides match TRBD2. The CDR3 is made up of 13 amino acids. CDR1 is SQVTM and CDR2 is ANQGSEA in the germline V gene. V trimming: 8 bases; J trimming: 12 bases; junction bases outside the gene matches: 16.

This rearrangement joins TRBV21-1 to TRBJ2-1; the DNA was not used to check the table's D call, TRBD1. TRBV21-1 corresponds to a pseudogene. The CDR3 is 18 residues long. The CDR3 sequence: CASSKEGEKSREYNEQFF. CDR3 DNA: TGTGCCAGCAGCAAAGAGGGGGAGAAATCCAGGGAGTACAATGAGCAGTTCTTC.

The rearrangement links TRBV14 to TRBJ2-5, with 7 bases identical to TRBD2. This CDR3 contains 14 residues. V gave up 7 bases and J gave up 3 bases; unmatched junction bases: 8. Germline assignment: CDR1 SGHDN and CDR2 FVKESK. CDR3 bases: TGTGCCAGCAACCCGGGGACTAATAAAGAGACCCAGTACTTC. Protein sequence: CASNPGTNKETQYF.

The chain joins TRBV19 to TRBJ2-3; TRBD1 might be the D (6 bases). The ends were cut back, 6 bases at V and 9 bases at J, with 10 bases in the middle. Germline V lookup: CDR1 LNHDA, CDR2 SQIVND (reference sequence). This CDR3 has 11 amino acids. CDR3 in amino acids: CASSDRLTQYF. In DNA form, the CDR3 reads TGTGCCAGTAGCGACAGGTTGACGCAGTATTTT. The complete variable domain, with remaining parts taken from reference TRBV19 and TRBJ2-3, reads DGGITQSPKYLFRKEGQNVTLSCEQNLNHDAMYWYRQDPGQGLRLIYYSQIVNDFQKGDIAEGYSVSREKKESFPLTVTSAQKNPTAFYLCASSDRLTQYFGPGTRLTVL.

This clone counts as medium-sized. This rearrangement joins TRBV27 to TRBJ2-7; a possible D gene is TRBD1 (6 bases). CDR1 and CDR2 from the germline V gene are MNHEY and SMNVEV (reference sequence). Trimming left V 9 bases short and J 7 bases short, with 16 bases between. The CDR3 contains 12 residues. CDR3: CASLDRSGEQYF. The CDR3 coding sequence is TGTGCCAGTCTCGACAGGTCCGGGGAGCAGTACTTC.

The rearrangement uses TRBV6-4 and TRBJ2-1; 8 bases are shared with TRBD2. CDR1 and CDR2 from the germline V gene are MRHNA and SNTAGT. J was trimmed by 11 bases and V by 5 bases; bases with no gene match: 8. This CDR3 region has 13 residues. This chain's CDR3 is CASSPREREKQFF. DNA for the CDR3: TGTGCCAGCAGTCCCCGCGAGCGGGAGAAGCAGTTCTTC.

V and J are TRBV2 and TRBJ2-3; TRBD2 matches at 11 bases. This CDR3 is 14 amino acids long. Unmatched junction bases numbered 8, after V lost 10 bases and J lost 5 bases. Germline V CDR1 and CDR2: SNHLY, FYNNEI. For the CDR3, the DNA is TGTGCCACCCGAGGGCTAGCGGGAGGAGATACGCAGTATTTT. Translating gives CATRGLAGGDTQYF.

The chain combines TRBV11-2 with TRBJ2-1; D possibly corresponds to TRBD2 (6 bases). This CDR3 spans 14 amino acids. The germline V gene encodes CDR1 SGHAT and CDR2 FQNNGV. V dropped 5 bases and J dropped 8 bases, with 16 bases sitting between them. The CDR3 loop reads CASSPRHGGYEQFF. CDR3 nucleotides: TGTGCCAGCAGCCCGAGGCATGGGGGGTATGAGCAGTTCTTC.

This clone appeared a single time. Other nucleotide sequences in the sample specify the same CDR3. The chain uses TRBV11-2 and TRBJ2-7, with 7 bases identical to TRBD1. J was trimmed by 4 bases and V by 3 bases; bases with no gene match: 0. This CDR3 is 12 amino acids long. The germline V gene has CDR1 SGHAT and CDR2 FQNNGV. The CDR3 bases are TGTGCCAGCAGCTTGACAGGGTACGAGCAGTACTTC. It specifies CASSLTGYEQYF.

The chain uses TRBV6-5 and TRBJ1-1; perhaps TRBD1 as D (6 bases). The CDR3 is made up of 15 amino acids. Germline CDR1 MNHEY, CDR2 SVGAGI. V lost 6 bases and J 4 bases, leaving 18 bases between the germline ends. As DNA, the CDR3 is TGTGCCAGCAGCCCAAACGGGCCCAGGGGCACTGAAGCTTTCTTT. As protein: CASSPNGPRGTEAFF.

On this clone itself: In the same sample, other DNA sequences code for this CDR3. The V and J genes are TRBV29-1 and TRBJ2-7; a weak D match, TRBD1 (5 bases). Germline V CDR1 and CDR2: SQVTM, ANQGSEA. Trimming removed 4 bases at V and 2 bases at J, with 9 bases between. This CDR3 is 12 amino acids long. Here the CDR3 DNA reads TGCAGCGTTGGTCAGGGTACCTACGAGCAGTACTTC. Its translation is CSVGQGTYEQYF.

The rearrangement links TRBV4-2 to TRBJ2-5, with D perhaps matching TRBD1 or TRBD2 (8 bases each). This CDR3 spans 18 amino acids. V was pared by 3 bases and J by 2 bases, with 22 bases between. Germline V gene sequence: CDR1 LGHNA, CDR2 YNFKEQ. The CDR3 here is CASSQSPTGAGGQETQYF. In DNA form, the CDR3 reads TGTGCCAGCAGCCAGTCACCGACAGGGGCGGGGGGTCAAGAGACCCAGTACTTC.

The chain is built from TRBV5-8 and TRBJ1-3; D is uncertain. The CDR3 is 14 amino acids. Trimming took off 8 bases at V and 8 bases at J, with 20 bases between the two ends. From germline, CDR1 is SGHTS and CDR2 YDEGEE. The chain's CDR3 is CASSGGPAWDTIYF. CDR3 DNA: TGTGCCAGTAGCGGAGGGCCAGCGTGGGACACCATATATTTT.

This sequence joins TRBV6-6 and TRBJ2-5; TRBD2 matches at 7 bases. Germline V gene data show CDR1 as MNHNY and CDR2 as SVGAGI (reference sequence). The CDR3 contains 16 residues. The J segment lost 5 bases and the V segment lost 0 bases, leaving 9 bases of the junction unmatched. In nucleotides, the CDR3 is TGTGCCAGCAGTTACTCGAAGGTTCCTAGCGGTGAGACCCAGTACTTC. Translating gives CASSYSKVPSGETQYF.